This T cell receptor (beta chain) was recorded in a study of T cells in Graves' hyperthyroidism and ophthalmopathy. This clonotype appeared many times. The CDR3 extends over 14 amino acids. Germline assignment: CDR1 LNHDA and CDR2 SQIVND (reference sequence). V was cut by 5 bases and J by 9 bases, with 17 bases left in between. The hyperthyroidism patients had all been newly diagnosed, and their disease duration was under 2 months. Their ages ranged from 18 to 65 years. Pregnant or lactating patients were excluded, as were those with uncontrolled infection or other autoimmune disease. PBMCs were obtained from over 8.5 ml fresh peripheral blood. The investigators amplified TCR beta CDR3 regions from RNA transcripts. First-round RT-PCR with HTBI primers amplified the TCR CDR3 region. A single record per CDR3 protein comes from TCRdb applying MiXCR to the multiplex PCR reads. The table shows hundreds of thousands of distinct CDR3 sequences, with about 35% occurring only once.

The sequenced material came from blood. The chain recombines TRBV19 with TRBJ1-5; D call uncertain. This sequence was found in a woman aged 40-49 years with Graves' hyperthyroidism. The CDR3 spells CASSATDVWRPQHF. In DNA, the CDR3 is TGTGCCAGTAGTGCGACCGACGTTTGGAGGCCCCAGCATTTT.